The TCR beta chain described here comes from a study of T cell changes during pregnancy in multiple sclerosis. The junction had 8 bases not matched to a gene; V was cut back by 6 bases and J by 4 bases. Germline V gene data show CDR1 as SQVTM and CDR2 as ANQGSEA. CDR3 length equals 13 residues. The method was immunoSEQ multiplex PCR; TCRdb's version includes in-frame clones alone and lacks a portion of them. The sample records about 85,000 clones, roughly 90% being singletons. This sequence joins TRBV29-1 and TRBJ1-2, with 7 positions matching TRBD1. The specimen comprised peripheral blood, sampled in the first trimester of pregnancy. The TCR sequence derives from a female donor with multiple sclerosis, enrolled in a pregnancy study. The CDR3 nucleotides are TGCAGCGTCAAAGGGGGCGGCGGCTATGGCTACACCTTC. Its translation: CSVKGGGGYGYTF.